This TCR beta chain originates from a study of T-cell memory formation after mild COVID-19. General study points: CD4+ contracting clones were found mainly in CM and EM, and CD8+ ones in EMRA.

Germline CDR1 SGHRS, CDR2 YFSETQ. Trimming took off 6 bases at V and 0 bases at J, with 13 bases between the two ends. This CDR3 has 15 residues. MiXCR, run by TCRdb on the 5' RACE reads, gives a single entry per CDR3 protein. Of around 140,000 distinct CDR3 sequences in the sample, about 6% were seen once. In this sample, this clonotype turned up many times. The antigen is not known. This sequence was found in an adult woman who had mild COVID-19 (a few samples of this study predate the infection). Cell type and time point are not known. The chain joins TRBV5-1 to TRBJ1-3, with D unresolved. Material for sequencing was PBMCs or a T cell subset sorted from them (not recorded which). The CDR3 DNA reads TGCGCCAGCACCGTCGACGGAAGCTCTGGAAACACCATATATTTT. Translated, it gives CASTVDGSSGNTIYF.